This T cell receptor beta chain emerged from a study of blood T cell repertoires in COVID-19. The V gene's germline CDR1 is SNHLY and CDR2 FYNNEI. This CDR3 is 13 amino acids long. Trimming took off 7 bases at V and 0 bases at J, with 10 bases between the two ends. Measured with immunoSEQ multiplex PCR; TCRdb has only the in-frame clones, and not every one. The sample carries more than 250,000 clones, around 90% recorded once. The rearrangement joins TRBV2 to TRBJ2-7; no clear D. The clonotype comes from a woman aged 30 to 39 who had recovered from COVID-19. Sequenced sample: PBMCs or T cells enriched from blood (not recorded which). CDR3 loop: CASTYLDSYEQYF. The CDR3 region has the DNA TGTGCCAGCACCTACCTAGACTCCTACGAGCAGTACTTC. The entire variable domain, with the rest obtained from reference TRBV2 and TRBJ2-7, is as follows: EPEVTQTPSHQVTQMGQEVILRCVPISNHLYFYWYRQILGQKVEFLVSFYNNEISEKSEIFDDQFSVERPDGSNFTLKIRSTKLEDSAMYFCASTYLDSYEQYFGPGTRLTVT.